Each of the 18 T cell receptor beta chains below was sequenced from the same sample in a study of cytomegalovirus exposure and HLA in healthy donors. Assay used: immunoSEQ multiplex PCR; TCRdb lists only in-frame clones, some missing. The repertoire holds over 250,000 clones, with around 86% as singletons. The specimen sequenced was PBMCs. These receptors all stem from a woman between 18 and 30 years old in good health and CMV-seronegative.

This clone has only one observation. This chain connects TRBV5-1 to TRBJ2-1, with D unresolved. Trimming shortened V by 5 bases and J by 8 bases, and 8 bases separated the two germline ends. This CDR3 has 11 residues. The germline CDR1 and CDR2 sequences are SGHRS and YFSETQ. DNA of the CDR3: TGCGCCAGCAGTGGGCAGGATGAGCAGTTCTTC. Protein sequence: CASSGQDEQFF.

CDR3 nucleotide sequence: TGTGCCAGCAGTTTAACAGGGAAGCCCCAGCATTTT. Amino acids: CASSLTGKPQHF. J is TRBJ1-5 and V is TRBV28, with a weak D call TRBD1 (6 bases). CDR1 and CDR2 (germline): MDHEN, SYDVKM. This CDR3 contains 12 residues. Trimming shortened V by 2 bases and J by 8 bases, and 7 bases separated the two germline ends. The whole variable domain, filled in from reference TRBV28 and TRBJ1-5, reads DVKVTQSSRYLVKRTGEKVFLECVQDMDHENMFWYRQDPGLGLRLIYFSYDVKMKEKGDIPEGYSVSREKKERFSLILESASTNQTSMYLCASSLTGKPQHFGDGTRLSIL.

V is TRBV29-1 and J is TRBJ2-7, with 8 bases fitting TRBD2. This CDR3 is 13 amino acids long. V was clipped by 1 base and J by 3 bases; unmatched bases: 2. Germline V gene sequence: CDR1 SQVTM, CDR2 ANQGSEA. The CDR3 sequence is CSVEVGLDYEQYF. CDR3 nucleotides: TGCAGCGTTGAAGTGGGACTAGACTACGAGCAGTACTTC.

The chain uses TRBV29-1 and TRBJ1-2, with 7 bases that match TRBD1. Germline CDR1 is SQVTM and CDR2 is ANQGSEA. V lost 4 bases, J lost 3 bases, and 5 bases stayed unmatched. CDR3 size: 13 residues. The CDR3 coding sequence is TGCAGCGTTGGACAGGGAACCGACTATGGCTACACCTTC. Residues: CSVGQGTDYGYTF.

This chain joins TRBV4-2 and TRBJ2-7, with D possibly TRBD2 on 6 matching bases. This CDR3 contains 15 residues. With 3 bases removed from V and 4 bases from J, the gap between germline ends came to 16 bases. The germline V gene has CDR1 LGHNA and CDR2 YNFKEQ. CDR3 in amino acids: CASSQVRDGSYEQYF. CDR3 bases: TGTGCCAGCAGCCAGGTCAGGGACGGGAGTTACGAGCAGTACTTC.

The gene calls are TRBV19 and TRBJ2-3, with 7 bases that match TRBD2. J lost 0 bases, V lost 2 bases, and 2 bases had no gene match. Germline V gene sequence: CDR1 LNHDA, CDR2 SQIVND (reference sequence). This CDR3 spans 15 amino acids. Written as DNA, the CDR3 is TGTGCCAGTAGTATACTAGCGGATAGCACAGATACGCAGTATTTT. It translates to CASSILADSTDTQYF. Variable domain in full (rest from reference TRBV19 and TRBJ2-3): DGGITQSPKYLFRKEGQNVTLSCEQNLNHDAMYWYRQDPGQGLRLIYYSQIVNDFQKGDIAEGYSVSREKKESFPLTVTSAQKNPTAFYLCASSILADSTDTQYFGPGTRLTVL.

This clone was recorded only once. The chain is built from TRBV19 and TRBJ2-2; tentatively, D is TRBD2 (5 bases). The CDR3 covers 14 residues. Trimming shortened V by 7 bases and J by 8 bases, and 17 bases separated the two germline ends. The germline CDR1 and CDR2 sequences are LNHDA and SQIVND (reference sequence). CDR3 protein: CASIRGDLVGELFF. CDR3 DNA: TGTGCCAGTATCCGGGGTGACTTGGTGGGGGAGCTGTTTTTT.

CDR3 residues: CASSYGGGISYNEQFF. The CDR3 DNA reads TGTGCCAGCAGCTACGGGGGAGGGATATCCTACAATGAGCAGTTCTTC. This chain uses TRBV7-8 with TRBJ2-1; TRBD2 matches at 7 bases. This CDR3 comprises 16 residues. Unmatched junction bases numbered 7, after V lost 4 bases and J lost 1 base. Germline assignment: CDR1 SGHVS and CDR2 FQNEAQ. Combining the CDR3 with reference TRBV7-8 and TRBJ2-1 gives the whole variable domain GAGVSQSPRYKVAKRGQDVALRCDPISGHVSLFWYQQALGQGPEFLTYFQNEAQLDKSGLPSDRFFAERPEGSVSTLKIQRTQQEDSAVYLCASSYGGGISYNEQFFGPGTRLTVL.

On this clone: The same CDR3 is also encoded by other DNA sequences in this sample. The chain couples TRBV2 to TRBJ2-7, with TRBD1 matching 7 bases. Germline-derived CDR1 and CDR2 are SNHLY and FYNNEI. The CDR3 is 11 residues long. J lost 4 bases, V lost 8 bases, and 2 bases had no gene match. The CDR3: CASGDSYEQYF. CDR3 nucleotide sequence: TGTGCCAGCGGGGACAGTTACGAGCAGTACTTC.

The rearrangement uses TRBV27 and TRBJ2-1, with 8 bases that match TRBD1. There are 14 residues in the CDR3. Trimming at V came to 1 base and at J to 7 bases, leaving 3 bases not matched to a gene. CDR1 and CDR2 from the germline V gene are MNHEY and SMNVEV (reference sequence). The CDR3 protein is CASSLWYRGNEQFF. The CDR3 region has the DNA TGTGCCAGCAGTTTATGGTACAGGGGGAATGAGCAGTTCTTC.

The chain carries TRBV5-1 and TRBJ2-3; tentative D call: TRBD2 (5 bases). Germline V gene data show CDR1 as SGHRS and CDR2 as YFSETQ. The CDR3 totals 15 residues. Trimming removed 4 bases from V and 0 bases from J, with 12 bases in between. This chain's CDR3 is CASSQEADSTDTQYF. The CDR3 DNA follows: TGCGCCAGCAGCCAGGAGGCGGACAGCACAGATACGCAGTATTTT.

V is TRBV18 and J is TRBJ2-1, with D possibly TRBD2 on 6 matching bases. The CDR3 has 16 amino acids. Germline-derived CDR1 and CDR2 are KGHSH and LQKENI. V lost 0 bases, J lost 9 bases, and 18 bases lay in between. CDR3 bases: TGTGCCAGCTCACCACCTTTAACACCAGCGGGCGGTGAGCAGTTCTTC. Amino acid sequence: CASSPPLTPAGGEQFF.

The chain uses TRBV30 and TRBJ1-6; D uncertain. Between the trimmed V and J ends, which lost 8 bases and 0 bases, there was a span of 14 bases. Germline values: CDR1 GTSNPN, CDR2 SVGIG (reference sequence). This CDR3 is built from 15 residues. This chain's CDR3 is CAGQREGSYNSPLHF. The CDR3 DNA reads as TGTGCCGGCCAGAGGGAAGGCTCCTATAATTCACCCCTCCACTTT. Full variable domain (missing parts from reference TRBV30 and TRBJ1-6): SQTIHQWPATLVQPVGSPLSLECTVEGTSNPNLYWYRQAAGRGLQLLFYSVGIGQISSEVPQNLSASRPQDRQFILSSKKLLLSDSGFYLCAGQREGSYNSPLHFGNGTRLTVT.

V and J are TRBV27 and TRBJ2-5, with TRBD1 identical over 8 bases. V dropped 0 bases and J dropped 5; count of bases not matched to a gene: 5. The CDR3 contains 15 residues. CDR1 is MNHEY and CDR2 is SMNVEV in the germline V gene (reference sequence). CDR3 coding DNA: TGTGCCAGCAGTTTATCCCCAGGGGGCCAGGAGACCCAGTACTTC. Protein: CASSLSPGGQETQYF.

This clone has more than one count but fewer than ten. This chain links TRBV2 with TRBJ1-6, with TRBD1 matching 9 bases. There are 15 residues in the CDR3. J lost 6 bases, V lost 8 bases, and 8 bases had no gene match. Germline V CDR1 and CDR2: SNHLY, FYNNEI. The CDR3 sequence is CASFGTGNINSPLHF. For the CDR3, the DNA is TGTGCCAGCTTCGGGACAGGGAACATTAATTCACCCCTCCACTTT.

CDR3 coding DNA: TGCGCCAGCAGCCAAGTAGCTGGGTGGACTGAAGCTTTCTTT. Translated: CASSQVAGWTEAFF. This chain uses TRBV4-3 with TRBJ1-1; D uncertain. Between the trimmed V and J ends, which lost 1 base and 5 bases, there was a span of 11 bases. In germline, CDR1 is LGHNA, CDR2 YSLEER. This CDR3 is 14 amino acids long.

The J gene is TRBJ2-1, the V gene TRBV19; no clear D. The CDR3 sequence is 13 residues long. V lost 1 base to trimming and J lost 7 bases, with 8 bases between them. Germline-derived CDR1 and CDR2 are LNHDA and SQIVND (reference sequence). CDR3 region: CASSIASPNEQFF. Here the CDR3 DNA reads TGTGCCAGTAGTATAGCGTCCCCTAATGAGCAGTTCTTC.

The CDR3 loop is CASSMRQGAVNSGNTIYF. Here the CDR3 DNA reads TGTGCCAGCTCTATGAGACAGGGGGCGGTAAACTCTGGAAACACCATATATTTT. The chain couples TRBV27 to TRBJ1-3; 10 bases agree with TRBD1. This CDR3 has 18 residues. CDR1 is MNHEY and CDR2 is SMNVEV in the germline V gene (reference sequence). The V gene end was trimmed by 8 bases and the J gene end by 0 bases; junction bases not matched to a gene: 13.